The entry below describes one TCR beta chain. This clonotype came up a few times. It has no known antigen specificity. No quality values exist for individual bases; no much larger clone is one base distant. From its cysteine to its phenylalanine, the CDR3 spans 14 amino acids. The only DNA kept is the CDR3, 42 bases in frame from the first base. V sheds 0 bases and J sheds 5 bases, leaving 8 bases between their ends. According to the germline V gene, CDR1 reads SGDLS and CDR2 reads YYNGEE. Donors were roughly 40 systemically healthy Caucasian individuals from Russia aged roughly 6 to 100 years. Each donor gave 8 to 10 milliliters of peripheral blood, drawn into EDTA-treated Vacutainer tubes. Ficoll-Paque density-gradient centrifugation was used to isolate PBMCs, with at least 7 million per sample. Trizol reagent was used to extract total RNA from the PBMCs, yielding at least 5.5 micrograms per sample. For every donor, an aliquot of PBMCs went through flow cytometry to measure the percentages of naive CD45RAhigh/CD27high T cells.

Libraries were constructed by 5' RACE. TCRdb records Illumina HiSeq 2500 as the sequencer. A second PCR of roughly 7 to 11 cycles was performed with a sample-barcoded 5' primer and a J-beta primer mix. Each TCR beta cDNA molecule received a unique molecular identifier from a template-switch 5' adaptor carrying 12 random nucleotides. Each sample yielded at least 3 million CDR3-containing paired-end reads. First-strand cDNA synthesis was performed from all RNA using the Mint cDNA synthesis kit, with priming by a TRBC-specific oligonucleotide. All cDNA was treated with uracil-DNA glycosylase and then went through a first 18-cycle PCR with the universal primers M1SS and BC2_uni_R. Per the original workflow: Normalization of each sample was performed by random selection of 1 million high-quality reads, each carrying a distinct molecular identifier. Reads with shared molecular identifiers were discarded instead of being binned into consensus sequences. MiTCR, run with a Q25 quality threshold and the strictest error-elimination algorithm, handled CDR3 identification, clonotype clustering and error correction. A nonparametric unseen species model with Euler transformation was used to estimate lower-bound total TCR beta diversity. TCRdb ran its own pipeline on the public reads, namely fastp trimming at Q25 and MiXCR clone calling, and kept in-frame beta chains. Under each unique CDR3 protein, matching rows form one entry showing the most common genes and DNA. None of the V and J calls come from the authors' own analysis; TCRdb made them. For this sample the table gives about 580,000 distinct CDR3 sequences, of which around 48% were detected only once. Around 24% of the sample belongs to the ten largest clones.

This sample was taken from a study of blood T cells in healthy people across ages (dated by TCRdb to between 2014 and 2017). About the full investigation: In model experiments, template switching captured roughly one uniquely barcoded TCR beta cDNA molecule for every two T cells. Using deep sequencing normalized with unique cDNA molecular identifiers, the study measured how TCR beta repertoire diversity changes with age. Four age groups were formed from the donors: young (average about 16 years), middle-aged (approximately 41), aged (62) and long-lived (about 80). To avoid experimental bias, donors of different ages were randomly spread across the sequencing lanes. For two donors (one aged 18 to 29 and one aged 80 or older), the study analyzed two additional independent replicas of 1 million unique cDNA reads from the same blood draw.

Broader findings and caveats from the paper: Since profiling was done on bulk unsorted PBMCs, naive and antigen-experienced compartments could not be conclusively compared. The percentage of naive T cells measured by flow cytometry correlated strongly with observed TCR beta diversity. Because donor CMV infection status was unknown, age-related changes in expanded clonotypes were potentially confounded. Compared with the aged group, more naive CD4+ T cells, fewer expanded clones and increased TCR diversity were shown by the long-lived group, suggesting age selection. Estimates of total diversity based on one million sequenced T cells were considered lower bounds and underestimates. Observed TCR beta diversity per million T cells fell roughly linearly with age, and a significant reduction was already apparent by age about 36.

Sequencing input: blood. The chain uses TRBV9 and TRBJ2-2, with no confident D gene call. This TCR came from a man older than 75 in good health. In nucleotide form, the sequence is TGTGCCAGCAGCGTAGGCCAGTCGACCGGGGAGCTGTTTTTT. This yields the protein CASSVGQSTGELFF.